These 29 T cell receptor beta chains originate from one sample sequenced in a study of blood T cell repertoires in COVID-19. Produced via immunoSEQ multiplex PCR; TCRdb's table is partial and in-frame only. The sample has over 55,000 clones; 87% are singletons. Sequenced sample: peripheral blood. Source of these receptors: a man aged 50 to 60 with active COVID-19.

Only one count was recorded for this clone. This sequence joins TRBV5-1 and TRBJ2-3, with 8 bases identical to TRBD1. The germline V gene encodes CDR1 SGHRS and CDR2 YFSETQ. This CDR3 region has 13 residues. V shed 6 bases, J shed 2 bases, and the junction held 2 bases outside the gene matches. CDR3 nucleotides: TGCGCCAGCACGGACAGGGCCACAGATACGCAGTATTTT. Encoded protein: CASTDRATDTQYF.

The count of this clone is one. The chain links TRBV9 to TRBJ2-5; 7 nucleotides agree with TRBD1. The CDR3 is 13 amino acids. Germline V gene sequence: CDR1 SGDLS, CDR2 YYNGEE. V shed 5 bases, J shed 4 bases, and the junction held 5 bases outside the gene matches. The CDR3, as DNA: TGTGCCAGCAGTCAGGGGGTGGGAGAGACCCAGTACTTC. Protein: CASSQGVGETQYF.

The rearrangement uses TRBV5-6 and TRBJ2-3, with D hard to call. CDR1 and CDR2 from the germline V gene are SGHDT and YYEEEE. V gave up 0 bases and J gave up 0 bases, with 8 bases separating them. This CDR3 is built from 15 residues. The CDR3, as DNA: TGTGCCAGCAGCTTGGTACCGGTTAGCACAGATACGCAGTATTTT. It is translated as CASSLVPVSTDTQYF.

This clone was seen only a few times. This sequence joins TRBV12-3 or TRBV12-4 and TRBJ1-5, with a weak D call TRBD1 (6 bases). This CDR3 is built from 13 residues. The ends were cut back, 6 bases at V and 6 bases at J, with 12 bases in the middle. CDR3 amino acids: CASRGTNTQPQHF. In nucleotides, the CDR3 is TGTGCCAGCAGGGGGACAAATACTCAGCCCCAGCATTTT.

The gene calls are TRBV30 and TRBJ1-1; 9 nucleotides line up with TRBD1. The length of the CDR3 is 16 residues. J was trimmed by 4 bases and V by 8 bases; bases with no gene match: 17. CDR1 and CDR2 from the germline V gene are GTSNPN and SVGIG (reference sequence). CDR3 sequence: CARWTGDIRLGTEAFF. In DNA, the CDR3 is TGTGCCCGCTGGACAGGGGATATTAGATTGGGCACTGAAGCTTTCTTT.

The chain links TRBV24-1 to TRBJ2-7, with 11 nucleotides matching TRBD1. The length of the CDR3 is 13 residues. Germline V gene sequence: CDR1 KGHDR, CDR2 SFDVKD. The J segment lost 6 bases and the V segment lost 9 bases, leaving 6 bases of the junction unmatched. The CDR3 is CATSGTGGGEQYF. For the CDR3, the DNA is TGTGCCACCTCCGGGACAGGGGGGGGCGAGCAGTACTTC.

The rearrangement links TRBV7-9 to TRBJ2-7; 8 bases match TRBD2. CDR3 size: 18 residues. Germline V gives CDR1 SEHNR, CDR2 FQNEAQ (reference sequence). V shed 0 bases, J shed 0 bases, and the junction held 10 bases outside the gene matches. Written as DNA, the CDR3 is TGTGCCAGCAGCTTAGCTACCGGGGGGGGCGGGCTCTCCTACGAGCAGTACTTC. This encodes CASSLATGGGGLSYEQYF.

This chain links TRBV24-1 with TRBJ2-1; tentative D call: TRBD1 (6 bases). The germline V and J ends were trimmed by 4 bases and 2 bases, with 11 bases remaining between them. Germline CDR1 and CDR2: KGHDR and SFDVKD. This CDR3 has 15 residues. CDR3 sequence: CATSDNRDTYNEQFF. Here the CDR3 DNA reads TGTGCCACCAGTGACAACCGGGACACCTACAATGAGCAGTTCTTC.

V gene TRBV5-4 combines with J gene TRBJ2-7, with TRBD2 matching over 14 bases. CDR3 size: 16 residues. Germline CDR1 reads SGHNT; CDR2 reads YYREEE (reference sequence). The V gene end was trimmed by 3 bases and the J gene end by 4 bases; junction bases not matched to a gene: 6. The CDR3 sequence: CASSSRLAGGLYEQYF. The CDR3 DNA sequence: TGTGCCAGCAGCTCCCGACTAGCGGGAGGGTTATACGAGCAGTACTTC.

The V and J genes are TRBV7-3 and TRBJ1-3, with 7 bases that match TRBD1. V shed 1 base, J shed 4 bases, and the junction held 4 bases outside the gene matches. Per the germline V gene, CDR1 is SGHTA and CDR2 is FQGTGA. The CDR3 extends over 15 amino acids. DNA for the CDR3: TGTGCCAGCAGCTTAAAAGGGGGCGCCGGAAACACCATATATTTT. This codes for CASSLKGGAGNTIYF.

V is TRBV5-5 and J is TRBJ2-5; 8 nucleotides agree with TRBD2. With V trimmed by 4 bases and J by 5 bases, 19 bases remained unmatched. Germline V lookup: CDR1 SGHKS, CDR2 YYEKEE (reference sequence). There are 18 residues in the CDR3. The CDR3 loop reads CASSDPLGSGAERETQYF. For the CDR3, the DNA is TGTGCCAGCAGCGATCCTCTGGGTAGCGGGGCCGAGAGGGAGACCCAGTACTTC.

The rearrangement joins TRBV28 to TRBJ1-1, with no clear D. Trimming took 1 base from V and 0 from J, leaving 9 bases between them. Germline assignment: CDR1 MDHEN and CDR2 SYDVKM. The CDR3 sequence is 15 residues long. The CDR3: CASSLLGSMNTEAFF. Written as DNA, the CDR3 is TGTGCCAGCAGTTTATTGGGCAGCATGAACACTGAAGCTTTCTTT.

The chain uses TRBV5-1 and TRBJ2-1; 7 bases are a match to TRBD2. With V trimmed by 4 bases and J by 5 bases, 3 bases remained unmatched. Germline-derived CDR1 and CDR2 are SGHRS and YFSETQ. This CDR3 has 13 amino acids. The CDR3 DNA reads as TGCGCCAGCAGCGGCCTAGCGGACAATGAGCAGTTCTTC. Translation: CASSGLADNEQFF. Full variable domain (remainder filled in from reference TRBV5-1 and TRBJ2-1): KAGVTQTPRYLIKTRGQQVTLSCSPISGHRSVSWYQQTPGQGLQFLFEYFSETQRNKGNFPGRFSGRQFSNSRSEMNVSTLELGDSALYLCASSGLADNEQFFGPGTRLTVL.

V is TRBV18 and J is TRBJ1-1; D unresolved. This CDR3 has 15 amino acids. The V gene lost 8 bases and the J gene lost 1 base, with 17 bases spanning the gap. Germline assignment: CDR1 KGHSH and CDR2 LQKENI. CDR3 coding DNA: TGTGCCAGCGCCCTACTAGGAGGGTGGAACACTGAAGCTTTCTTT. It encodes CASALLGGWNTEAFF.

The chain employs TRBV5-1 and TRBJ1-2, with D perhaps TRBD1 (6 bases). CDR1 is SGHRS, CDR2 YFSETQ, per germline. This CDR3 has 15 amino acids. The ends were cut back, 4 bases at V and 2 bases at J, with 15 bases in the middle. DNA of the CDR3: TGCGCCAGCAGCCTTGGAAGCACAGGGAACTATGGCTACACCTTC. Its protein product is CASSLGSTGNYGYTF.

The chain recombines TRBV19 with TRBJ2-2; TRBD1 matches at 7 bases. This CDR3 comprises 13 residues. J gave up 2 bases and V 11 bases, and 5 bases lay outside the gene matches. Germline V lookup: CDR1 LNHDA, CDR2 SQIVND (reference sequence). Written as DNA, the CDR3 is TGTGCCGGGGGACAGCGAAACACCGGGGAGCTGTTTTTT. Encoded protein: CAGGQRNTGELFF.

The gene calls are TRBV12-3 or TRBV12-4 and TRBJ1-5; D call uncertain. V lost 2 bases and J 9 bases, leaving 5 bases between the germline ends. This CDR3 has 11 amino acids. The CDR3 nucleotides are TGTGCCAGCAGTTTACGGGGGCCCCAGCATTTT. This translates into CASSLRGPQHF.

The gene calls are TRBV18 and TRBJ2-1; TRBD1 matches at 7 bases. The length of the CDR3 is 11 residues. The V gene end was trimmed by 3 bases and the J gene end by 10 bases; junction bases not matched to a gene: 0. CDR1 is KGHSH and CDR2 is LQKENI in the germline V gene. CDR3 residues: CASSPGQEQFF. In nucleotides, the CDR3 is TGTGCCAGCTCACCGGGACAGGAGCAGTTCTTC.

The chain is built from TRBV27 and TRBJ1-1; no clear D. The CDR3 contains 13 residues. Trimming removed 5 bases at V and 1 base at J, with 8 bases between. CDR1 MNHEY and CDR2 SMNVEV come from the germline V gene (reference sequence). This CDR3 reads CASSIQKNTEAFF. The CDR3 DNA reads TGTGCCAGCAGTATCCAGAAGAACACTGAAGCTTTCTTT.

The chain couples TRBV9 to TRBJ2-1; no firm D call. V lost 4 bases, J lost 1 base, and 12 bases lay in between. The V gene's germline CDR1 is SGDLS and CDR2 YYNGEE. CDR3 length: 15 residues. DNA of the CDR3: TGTGCCAGCAGCCCCACGACCGGGTCCTACAATGAGCAGTTCTTC. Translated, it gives CASSPTTGSYNEQFF.

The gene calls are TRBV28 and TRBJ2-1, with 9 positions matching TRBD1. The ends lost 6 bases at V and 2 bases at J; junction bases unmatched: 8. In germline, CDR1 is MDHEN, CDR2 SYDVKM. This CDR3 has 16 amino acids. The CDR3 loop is CASSPAGTGTYNEQFF. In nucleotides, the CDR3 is TGTGCCAGCAGCCCCGCCGGGACAGGGACCTACAATGAGCAGTTCTTC.

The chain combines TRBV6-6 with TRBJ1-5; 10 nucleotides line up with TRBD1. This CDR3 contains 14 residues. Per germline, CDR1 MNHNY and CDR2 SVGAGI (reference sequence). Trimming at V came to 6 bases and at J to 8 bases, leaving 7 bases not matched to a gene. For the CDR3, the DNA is TGTGCCAGCAGCTTCCGGGACAGGGGCGAGCCCCAGCATTTT. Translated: CASSFRDRGEPQHF.

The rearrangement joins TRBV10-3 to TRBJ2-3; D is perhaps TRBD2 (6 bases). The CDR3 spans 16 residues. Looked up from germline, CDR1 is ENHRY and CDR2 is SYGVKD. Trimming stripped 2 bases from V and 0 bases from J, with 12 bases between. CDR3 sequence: CAISEPTGRSTDTQYF. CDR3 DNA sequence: TGTGCCATCAGTGAGCCAACCGGGAGAAGCACAGATACGCAGTATTTT.

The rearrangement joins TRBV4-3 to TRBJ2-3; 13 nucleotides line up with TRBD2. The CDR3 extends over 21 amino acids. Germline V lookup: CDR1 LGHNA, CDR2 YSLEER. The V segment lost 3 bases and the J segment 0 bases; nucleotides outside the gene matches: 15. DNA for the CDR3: TGCGCCAGCAGCCACGCCCGGACTAGCGGGGGCCCTCTTACTAGCACAGATACGCAGTATTTT. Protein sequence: CASSHARTSGGPLTSTDTQYF.

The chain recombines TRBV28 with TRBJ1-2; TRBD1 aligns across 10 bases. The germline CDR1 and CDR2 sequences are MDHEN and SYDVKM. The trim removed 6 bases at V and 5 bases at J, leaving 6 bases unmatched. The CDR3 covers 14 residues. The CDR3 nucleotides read TGTGCCAGCAGGGAAGGACAGGGGGGATATGGCTACACCTTC. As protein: CASREGQGGYGYTF.

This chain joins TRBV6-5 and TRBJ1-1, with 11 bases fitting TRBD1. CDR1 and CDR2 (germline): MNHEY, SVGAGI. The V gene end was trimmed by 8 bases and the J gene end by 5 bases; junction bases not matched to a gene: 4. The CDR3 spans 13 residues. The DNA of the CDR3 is TGTGCCAGCGTTGGACAGGGGGCAACTGAAGCTTTCTTT. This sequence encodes CASVGQGATEAFF.

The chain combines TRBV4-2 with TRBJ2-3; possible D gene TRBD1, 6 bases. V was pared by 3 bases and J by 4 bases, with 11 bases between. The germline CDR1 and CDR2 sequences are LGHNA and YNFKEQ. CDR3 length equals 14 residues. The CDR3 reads CASSQIQGPDTQYF. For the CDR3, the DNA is TGTGCCAGCAGCCAGATACAGGGCCCAGATACGCAGTATTTT.

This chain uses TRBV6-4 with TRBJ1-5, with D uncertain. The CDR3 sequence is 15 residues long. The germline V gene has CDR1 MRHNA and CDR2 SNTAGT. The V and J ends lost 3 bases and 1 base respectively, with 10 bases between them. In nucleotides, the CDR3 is TGTGCCAGCAGTGAGGGCAGGCTGAGCAATCAGCCCCAGCATTTT. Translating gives CASSEGRLSNQPQHF.

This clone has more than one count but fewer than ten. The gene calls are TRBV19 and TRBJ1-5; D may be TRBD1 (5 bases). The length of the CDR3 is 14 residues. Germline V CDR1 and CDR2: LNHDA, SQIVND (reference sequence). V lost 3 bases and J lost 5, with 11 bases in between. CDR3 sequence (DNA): TGTGCCAGTAGTATGACAGTCCGGGATCAGCCCCAGCATTTT. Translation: CASSMTVRDQPQHF.